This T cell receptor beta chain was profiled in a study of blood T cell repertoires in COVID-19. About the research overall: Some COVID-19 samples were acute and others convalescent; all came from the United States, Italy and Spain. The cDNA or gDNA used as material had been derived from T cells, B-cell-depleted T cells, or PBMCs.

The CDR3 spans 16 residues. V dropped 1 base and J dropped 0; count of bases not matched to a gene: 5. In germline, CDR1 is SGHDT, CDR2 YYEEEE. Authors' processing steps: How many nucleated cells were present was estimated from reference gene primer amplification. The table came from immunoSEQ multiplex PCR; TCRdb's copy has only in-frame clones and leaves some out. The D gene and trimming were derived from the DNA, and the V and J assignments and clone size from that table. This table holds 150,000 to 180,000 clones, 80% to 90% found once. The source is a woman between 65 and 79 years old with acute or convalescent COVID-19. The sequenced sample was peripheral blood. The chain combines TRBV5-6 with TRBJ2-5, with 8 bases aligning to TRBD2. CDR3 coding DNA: TGTGCCAGCAGCTTGCGAGCGGGGGTTCACCAAGAGACCCAGTACTTC. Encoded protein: CASSLRAGVHQETQYF.